A selection of T cell receptor beta chains follows, all from one sample in a study of blood T cell repertoires in COVID-19. Assay: immunoSEQ multiplex PCR; the TCRdb copy retains only in-frame clones and omits some. The data contain about 250,000 clones, about 80% of them singletons. The specimen sequenced was PBMCs or T cells enriched from blood (not recorded which). These receptors came from a woman between 40 and 55 years old who had been exposed to COVID-19. Each CDR3 is given with its conserved first and last residue. D genes are given only for firm matches. Rows may omit the clone size; those that give it use once, few, many or a size class.

CDR3aa: CASSGLAGGPSGFYEQYF
CDR3nt: TGTGCCAGTAGTGGACTAGCGGGGGGGCCTAGCGGATTTTACGAGCAGTACTTC
j_gene: TRBJ2-7
v_gene: TRBV19
abundance: NA
d_gene: TRBD2
len: 18

CDR3aa: CASITDRHSTDTQYF
CDR3nt: TGTGCCAGCATCACTGACAGGCATAGCACAGATACGCAGTATTTT
j_gene: TRBJ2-3
v_gene: TRBV6-6
abundance: NA
d_gene: NA
len: 15

CDR3aa: CASTSTGGNQETQYF
CDR3nt: TGTGCCAGCACCTCAACGGGGGGAAACCAAGAGACCCAGTACTTC
j_gene: TRBJ2-5
v_gene: TRBV7-8
abundance: NA
d_gene: TRBD2
len: 15

CDR3aa: CASSLAGGQGETQYF
CDR3nt: TGCGCCAGCAGCCTAGCGGGGGGTCAGGGAGAGACCCAGTACTTC
j_gene: TRBJ2-5
v_gene: TRBV5-1
abundance: NA
d_gene: TRBD2
len: 15

CDR3aa: CASSPTGIQPQHF
CDR3nt: TGTGCCAGCAGCCCTACAGGGATTCAGCCCCAGCATTTT
j_gene: TRBJ1-5
v_gene: TRBV5-5
abundance: NA
d_gene: NA
len: 13

CDR3aa: CASRPGGALNTEAFF
CDR3nt: TGTGCCAGCAGACCAGGAGGGGCCTTGAACACTGAAGCTTTCTTT
j_gene: TRBJ1-1
v_gene: TRBV27
abundance: NA
d_gene: NA
len: 15

CDR3aa: CASSQTNPENYGYTF
CDR3nt: TGCGCCAGCAGCCAAACGAACCCCGAGAACTATGGCTACACCTTC
j_gene: TRBJ1-2
v_gene: TRBV4-3
abundance: NA
d_gene: NA
len: 15

CDR3aa: CASSLSTGEAGELFF
CDR3nt: TGTGCCAGCAGCTTAAGTACAGGGGAGGCCGGGGAGCTGTTTTTT
j_gene: TRBJ2-2
v_gene: TRBV7-6
abundance: many
d_gene: NA
len: 15

CDR3aa: CASSQGTPSSGANVLTF
CDR3nt: TGTGCCAGCTCACAGGGGACACCCAGCTCTGGGGCCAACGTCCTGACTTTC
j_gene: TRBJ2-6
v_gene: TRBV18
abundance: NA
d_gene: NA
len: 17

CDR3aa: CASTPGQGSYGYTF
CDR3nt: TGTGCCAGTACCCCGGGACAGGGAAGCTATGGCTACACCTTC
j_gene: TRBJ1-2
v_gene: TRBV19
abundance: NA
d_gene: TRBD1
len: 14

CDR3aa: CASSGYLAASTDTQYF
CDR3nt: TGCGCCAGCAGCGGGTACCTAGCGGCTAGCACAGATACGCAGTATTTT
j_gene: TRBJ2-3
v_gene: TRBV4-1
abundance: few
d_gene: TRBD2
len: 16

CDR3aa: CASSLDSGLAYGYTF
CDR3nt: TGTGCCAGCAGCTTAGATAGTGGACTTGCCTATGGCTACACCTTC
j_gene: TRBJ1-2
v_gene: TRBV7-8
abundance: NA
d_gene: NA
len: 15

CDR3aa: CASTPRATAPGQFF
CDR3nt: TGTGCCAGCACCCCCCGAGCAACCGCCCCGGGGCAGTTCTTC
j_gene: TRBJ2-1
v_gene: TRBV4-2
abundance: NA
d_gene: NA
len: 14

CDR3aa: CASSLGTEGGQPQHF
CDR3nt: TGTGCCAGCTCACTAGGGACGGAGGGAGGTCAGCCCCAGCATTTT
j_gene: TRBJ1-5
v_gene: TRBV18
abundance: NA
d_gene: NA
len: 15

CDR3aa: CASSIWSQPNTGELFF
CDR3nt: TGTGCCAGTAGTATATGGAGCCAACCGAACACCGGGGAGCTGTTTTTT
j_gene: TRBJ2-2
v_gene: TRBV19
abundance: NA
d_gene: NA
len: 16

CDR3aa: CASSIGTGTTDTQYF
CDR3nt: TGTGCCAGCAGCATTGGGACAGGAACCACAGATACGCAGTATTTT
j_gene: TRBJ2-3
v_gene: TRBV11-2
abundance: NA
d_gene: TRBD1
len: 15

CDR3aa: CASSVTGDSYYEQYF
CDR3nt: TGTGCCAGCAGCGTAACCGGGGACAGCTACTACGAGCAGTACTTC
j_gene: TRBJ2-7
v_gene: TRBV9
abundance: NA
d_gene: TRBD1
len: 15

CDR3aa: CARSRPGSPLHF
CDR3nt: TGTGCCAGAAGTCGACCGGGTTCACCCCTCCACTTT
j_gene: TRBJ1-6
v_gene: TRBV2
abundance: NA
d_gene: NA
len: 12

CDR3aa: CASSGAFTTYF
CDR3nt: TGTGCCAGCAGTGGGGCCTTCACCACCTACTTT
j_gene: TRBJ1-6
v_gene: TRBV28
abundance: NA
d_gene: NA
len: 11

CDR3aa: CATSRDRDSYYEQYF
CDR3nt: TGTGCCACCAGCAGGGACCGGGACAGCTACTACGAGCAGTACTTC
j_gene: TRBJ2-7
v_gene: TRBV15
abundance: NA
d_gene: TRBD1
len: 15